The rows below give T cell receptor beta chains drawn from one sample of a study of spatial heterogeneity in lung cancer. TCRdb ran MiXCR on the 5' RACE reads and lists one entry per CDR3 protein. Of some 70,000 distinct CDR3 sequences listed, approximately 12% are singletons. Sequenced material: PBMCs, taken at surgery. The receptors come from a male donor with early-stage non-small cell lung cancer. CDR3s leave out the opening cysteine and the closing phenylalanine or tryptophan.

v_gene | CDR3aa
TRBV5-1 | ASSTSTGTNTEAF
TRBV5-1 | ASSLQPGQGYT
TRBV5-1 | ASSPAGTGRDYGYT
TRBV29-1 | SVGQDTDTQY
TRBV12-3/TRBV12-4 | ASSATGAGNTIY
TRBV4-1 | ASSRPGTGRNTEAF
TRBV7-9 | ASSFSGVTGELF
TRBV3-1 | ASSQDLGIIDEQF
TRBV15 | ATSRVPAVLAGGEQF
TRBV9 | ASSRQLTEANTEAF
TRBV29-1 | SVGGGSYEQY
TRBV6-2/TRBV6-3 | ASSGASGRAYEQY
TRBV29-1 | SVRTYSTNEKLF
TRBV12-3/TRBV12-4 | ASSKNGPGLDSPLH
TRBV24-1 | ATSVGETQY
TRBV5-1 | ASSLGTGYNEQF
TRBV7-2 | ASSASAAPTYEQY
TRBV21-1 | ASSKELWQGSSYNSPLH
TRBV3-1 | ASSQDRGSRETQY
TRBV11-3 | ASSLDRVGASGSNEQF
TRBV4-3 | ASSLGTHSTDTQY
TRBV4-1 | ASSLRPGPYNEQF
TRBV30 | AWHSKAAKNIQY
TRBV10-3 | AISTRDRGNTEAF
TRBV29-1 | SGEGPYGYT
TRBV29-1 | SVKEVYTGELF
TRBV7-2 | ASSHPNRASEAF
TRBV5-1 | ASSLEGRASSPLH
TRBV29-1 | SVPPGLSYNEQF
TRBV12-3/TRBV12-4 | ASSLRGAGELF
TRBV7-2 | ASSLVRAAQPQH
TRBV9 | ASSIGQNEQF